This TCR beta chain was found in a study of CD8 T cells in ankylosing spondylitis. Study results and caveats: Previously reported in reactive arthritis synovial fluid and blood were some of the motif variants. With a CD8+ phenotype, disease-linked clones were relatively rare in peripheral blood. Clones linked to disease were reported to show significant enrichment in matched ankylosing spondylitis synovial fluid. Apparently characteristic of ankylosing spondylitis blood was a TCR beta motif (about eight highly homologous variants).

Worth noting for this clonotype: The antigen is undetermined.

As the method for making TCR beta libraries, quantitative 5'-RACE with molecular barcodes was used. TCRdb re-derived calls from the 5' RACE reads in MiXCR, one entry per CDR3 protein. The table records approximately 400,000 distinct CDR3 sequences, approximately 17% of them present only once. The sequenced sample was blood, either unsorted or a sorted T cell fraction (not recorded which). The source is a male donor with ankylosing spondylitis.

CDR3 DNA sequence: TGCAGTGCTAGGGACTCGGGTTGGACTAGCGGGATAGGCAATGAGCAGTTCTTC. Amino acids: CSARDSGWTSGIGNEQFF. The chain uses TRBV20-1 and TRBJ2-1, with TRBD2 identical over 12 bases. The length of the CDR3 is 18 residues. The V gene's germline CDR1 is DFQATT and CDR2 SNEGSKA (reference sequence). V trimming: 3 bases; J trimming: 6 bases; junction bases outside the gene matches: 15.